This record looks at one T cell receptor (beta chain) sequence and its context. No cognate antigen has been identified for it. No base quality information exists; no much larger clone differs at one position. This sample was taken from a study of post-analysis software for immune sequencing data (dated by TCRdb to the mid-2010s). Regarding the study in general: Relapsing-remitting, secondary progressive and progressive-relapsing multiple sclerosis were recorded as disease courses, and subtype annotation was lacking for some patients. A subset of samples was prepared in parallel using single-end sample barcoding, then pooled and co-amplified after Illumina adapter ligation. The patient repertoires were set against 10 to 11 previously published healthy control repertoires from donors whose ages ranged from roughly 6 to 27 years. What the research found in general, with its limitations: Significantly lower normalized Chao1 diversity was found in multiple sclerosis patients than in controls, suggesting substantial peripheral T-cell clonal expansion. When samples were clustered directly using the F measure, samples prepared in the same batch co-clustered strongly, which prompted a batch-effect correction. The control group was slightly older than the multiple sclerosis patient group.

To demonstrate the VDJtools post-analysis software, TCR beta repertoires were profiled from the peripheral blood of more than 10 young patients with multiple sclerosis. The multiple sclerosis patients were children and adolescents between about 6 and 16 years of age. Library method: PCR. For sequencing, an Illumina HiSeq 2500 was employed. To reduce PCR and sequencing biases, unique molecular identifiers were built into the TCR beta cDNA libraries. Some 500,000 cDNA molecules were obtained per 1 to 10 million input T cells, so each molecule approximated one T cell. The patient libraries were prepared and sequenced using the same protocol as the earlier healthy control dataset. Samples belonging to the same batch were prepared together, multiplexed and sequenced on a shared HiSeq lane. As for the authors' bioinformatics: Raw barcoded reads were processed with MIGEC, discarding single-read molecular identifier groups before consensus assembly and CDR3 extraction. VDJtools was used for post-analysis of the clonotype tables, with diversity normalized by down-sampling every dataset to the smallest sample size. In repertoire overlap clustering, CDR3 amino acid sequences, but not nucleotide sequences, were matched to correct batch-related cross-sample contamination. The raw public data were reprocessed by TCRdb itself: fastp quality trimming at Q25, MiXCR clonotype calling, in-frame beta chains only. Every CDR3 protein is listed once, alongside the most common genes and DNA of its rows. TCRdb, not the original authors, processed these V and J calls. Recorded for this sample are about 540,000 distinct CDR3 sequences; 34% of them occurred a single time. Under 7% of the sample is held by the ten biggest clonotypes.

Sequenced input: blood. The receptor was derived from a girl aged 2 to 17 with multiple sclerosis.

The CDR3 reads CASSQGGHGYTF. The DNA sequence follows: TGCGCCAGCAGCCAAGGCGGCCATGGCTACACCTTC. The V gene is TRBV4-1 and the J gene is TRBJ1-2; no confident D gene assignment can be made. Including the terminal cysteine and phenylalanine, the CDR3 comprises 12 residues. The DNA shown is the 36-base CDR3, in frame from base 1. The trim is 1 base for V and 6 bases for J, with a gap of 6 bases between the germline ends. Sequences MGHRA (CDR1) and YSYEKL (CDR2) are obtained from the germline V gene.